These 16 T cell receptor beta chains share one sample of origin, sequenced in a study of T cell responses to AZD1222 COVID-19 vaccine. TCRdb's table, derived via immunoSEQ multiplex PCR, lists solely in-frame clones and lacks some. The table includes about 130,000 clones, roughly 93% detected once. The input for sequencing was peripheral blood, taken 28 days after the second AZD1222 dose. Receptor source: an adult who received the AZD1222 COVID-19 vaccine.

The J gene is TRBJ2-7, the V gene TRBV19, with D perhaps matching TRBD2 (5 bases). Between the trimmed V and J ends, which lost 8 bases and 2 bases, there was a span of 13 bases. The CDR3 runs to 13 residues. The V gene's germline CDR1 is LNHDA and CDR2 SQIVND (reference sequence). The CDR3 loop reads CASGKSGAYEQYF. DNA for the CDR3: TGTGCCAGTGGGAAAAGCGGTGCCTACGAGCAGTACTTC.

The V and J genes are TRBV28 and TRBJ2-5; no reliable D call. Germline values: CDR1 MDHEN, CDR2 SYDVKM. V was shortened by 10 bases and J by 2 bases, with 14 bases between the two germline ends. CDR3 length equals 13 residues. The CDR3 coding sequence is TGTGCCACACTCCTCGGATGGCAAGAGACCCAGTACTTC. Its protein is CATLLGWQETQYF.

The CDR3 DNA reads TGTGCCACCCACCCGGACCGAAATCAGCCCCAGCATTTT. Protein: CATHPDRNQPQHF. This chain joins TRBV19 and TRBJ1-5; D unclear. Germline V lookup: CDR1 LNHDA, CDR2 SQIVND (reference sequence). The V gene lost 10 bases and the J gene lost 4 bases, with 14 bases spanning the gap. The CDR3 loop spans 13 amino acids.

This chain connects TRBV4-1 to TRBJ1-4; no reliable D call. V lost 6 bases to trimming and J lost 8 bases, with 16 bases between them. The germline CDR1 and CDR2 sequences are MGHRA and YSYEKL. The CDR3 runs 14 residues. CDR3 nucleotide sequence: TGCGCCAGCAGGGGTATAGGTAGGTCGGAAAAACTGTTTTTT. As protein: CASRGIGRSEKLFF.

J is TRBJ2-1 and V is TRBV27, with 10 bases lining up with TRBD2. CDR1 MNHEY and CDR2 SMNVEV come from the germline V gene (reference sequence). This CDR3 is built from 17 residues. With 4 bases clipped from V and 0 bases from J, the junction kept 6 bases outside the gene matches. For the CDR3, the DNA is TGTGCCAGCAGTTACGGACTAGCGGTTAGCTCCTACAATGAGCAGTTCTTC. It encodes CASSYGLAVSSYNEQFF.

The table lists this clone with a count of one. This sequence joins TRBV7-3 and TRBJ1-1; D is possibly TRBD1 (5 bases). Trimming removed 4 bases from V and 6 bases from J, with 15 bases in between. Germline CDR1 is SGHTA and CDR2 is FQGTGA. CDR3 length equals 14 residues. The CDR3 coding sequence is TGTGCCAGCAGCTCGCAGGGAACTTCTTCTGAAGCTTTCTTT. This gives the protein CASSSQGTSSEAFF.

The CDR3 here is CASTAGVAAYNEQFF. The CDR3 coding sequence is TGTGCCAGCACCGCCGGGGTAGCAGCCTACAATGAGCAGTTCTTC. This chain joins TRBV6-5 and TRBJ2-1; D possibly corresponds to TRBD2 (5 bases). Looked up from germline, CDR1 is MNHEY and CDR2 is SVGAGI. Trimming left V 7 bases short and J 2 bases short, with 15 bases between. The CDR3 sequence is 15 residues long.

This chain connects TRBV2 to TRBJ2-3; TRBD2 aligns across 12 bases. The CDR3 covers 19 residues. CDR1 is SNHLY and CDR2 is FYNNEI in the germline V gene. The V segment lost 4 bases and the J segment 2 bases; nucleotides outside the gene matches: 13. CDR3 nucleotide sequence: TGTGCCAGCAGTGTACCCCTAGCGGGAGGGAACAGAGACACAGATACGCAGTATTTT. Translated: CASSVPLAGGNRDTDTQYF. The entire variable domain, with the rest obtained from reference TRBV2 and TRBJ2-3, is as follows: EPEVTQTPSHQVTQMGQEVILRCVPISNHLYFYWYRQILGQKVEFLVSFYNNEISEKSEIFDDQFSVERPDGSNFTLKIRSTKLEDSAMYFCASSVPLAGGNRDTDTQYFGPGTRLTVL.

The chain couples TRBV4-1 to TRBJ1-4, with 9 bases lining up with TRBD1. Germline values: CDR1 MGHRA, CDR2 YSYEKL. Trimming removed 1 base from V and 8 bases from J; junction bases left unmatched: 11. The CDR3 sequence is 17 residues long. CDR3 coding DNA: TGCGCCAGCAGCCAAGGTCCGCTGGACAGGGGAGGCGAAAAACTGTTTTTT. Translating it yields CASSQGPLDRGGEKLFF.

The chain employs TRBV7-9 and TRBJ2-5; tentatively, D is TRBD2 (6 bases). V was pared by 4 bases and J by 0 bases, with 21 bases between. Looked up from germline, CDR1 is SEHNR and CDR2 is FQNEAQ (reference sequence). This CDR3 is 18 amino acids long. CDR3 amino acids: CASSSRGTFLAHQETQYF. In DNA form, the CDR3 reads TGTGCCAGCAGCTCCCGGGGGACTTTTTTGGCCCACCAAGAGACCCAGTACTTC.

The CDR3 protein is CASSGEFINSGELFF. CDR3 coding DNA: TGCGCCAGCAGCGGGGAGTTCATCAATTCGGGGGAGCTGTTTTTT. The rearrangement joins TRBV5-1 to TRBJ2-2, with D tentatively TRBD2 (5 bases). The germline gives CDR1 SGHRS, CDR2 YFSETQ. Trimming removed 4 bases at V and 8 bases at J, with 18 bases between. The CDR3 has 15 amino acids.

The genes are TRBV7-9 and TRBJ2-7; D possibly corresponds to TRBD2 (5 bases). The CDR3 runs to 14 residues. CDR1 is SEHNR, CDR2 FQNEAQ, per germline (reference sequence). The CDR3 protein is CAVIRGGGDYEQYF. The CDR3 DNA follows: TGTGCTGTAATACGGGGTGGAGGAGACTACGAGCAGTACTTC.

The J gene is TRBJ1-5, the V gene TRBV19; 10 nucleotides match TRBD1. The germline V gene has CDR1 LNHDA and CDR2 SQIVND (reference sequence). This CDR3 contains 15 residues. The V and J ends lost 5 bases and 11 bases, in that order; junction bases with no gene match: 12. The CDR3 sequence is CASSVTGTGALAQHF. The CDR3 DNA reads TGTGCCAGTAGTGTCACCGGGACAGGGGCCTTAGCCCAGCATTTT. The full variable domain, with the rest looked up from reference TRBV19 and TRBJ1-5, is DGGITQSPKYLFRKEGQNVTLSCEQNLNHDAMYWYRQDPGQGLRLIYYSQIVNDFQKGDIAEGYSVSREKKESFPLTVTSAQKNPTAFYLCASSVTGTGALAQHFGDGTRLSIL.

This chain connects TRBV20-1 to TRBJ1-1; 7 bases are shared with TRBD1. Looked up from germline, CDR1 is DFQATT and CDR2 is SNEGSKA (reference sequence). The V gene end was trimmed by 5 bases and the J gene end by 8 bases; junction bases not matched to a gene: 5. This CDR3 has 11 amino acids. The CDR3 DNA reads as TGCAGTGCTCGCTGGGACAGCGAAGCTTTCTTT. Translating it yields CSARWDSEAFF.

This clone was detected only once. Other nucleotide sequences in the sample specify the same CDR3. CDR3 residues: CASSQGGYGYTF. In DNA, the CDR3 is TGTGCCAGCAGTCAAGGGGGCTATGGCTACACCTTC. This chain joins TRBV12-3 or TRBV12-4 and TRBJ1-2; D might be TRBD1 (6 bases). There are 12 residues in the CDR3. V was clipped by 5 bases and J by 4 bases, with 8 bases between them.

The chain links TRBV2 to TRBJ2-7; TRBD2 is a possible D gene (6 bases). Trimming removed 4 bases at V and 0 bases at J, with 7 bases between. The CDR3 contains 13 residues. Germline-derived CDR1 and CDR2 are SNHLY and FYNNEI. CDR3 nucleotide sequence: TGTGCCAGCAGTGGGGACTTCTCCTACGAGCAGTACTTC. It translates to CASSGDFSYEQYF.